The 12 T cell receptor beta chains reported below all come from one sample, sequenced in a study of beta chain features in type 1 diabetes. Expressed TCRB transcripts were sequenced, since all the RNA that had been isolated was reverse transcribed. Assay: immunoSEQ multiplex PCR; the TCRdb copy retains only in-frame clones and omits some. The top ten hold 0.026% of the sample, which has approximately 250,000 clones, approximately 14% seen once. Sequenced sample: naive CD4+ T cells from blood. The receptor source for this set is a woman aged 40 to 55 in good health.

This clone was observed at least ten times. The chain is built from TRBV29-1 and TRBJ1-1; D unclear. Germline-derived CDR1 and CDR2 are SQVTM and ANQGSEA. With 7 bases removed from V and 2 bases from J, the gap between germline ends came to 5 bases. The CDR3 is 10 residues long. This CDR3 reads CSGDNTEAFF. The DNA of the CDR3 is TGCAGCGGAGATAACACTGAAGCTTTCTTT.

The chain uses TRBV6-4 and TRBJ2-2, with D uncertain. The CDR3 totals 15 residues. The germline V and J ends were trimmed by 3 bases and 0 bases, with 8 bases remaining between them. Germline V lookup: CDR1 MRHNA, CDR2 SNTAGT. CDR3 region: CASSEGPTNTGELFF. DNA of the CDR3: TGTGCCAGCAGTGAGGGCCCAACGAACACCGGGGAGCTGTTTTTT.

A few counts support this clone. This rearrangement joins TRBV7-9 to TRBJ1-1; possible D gene TRBD1, 5 bases. CDR3 length equals 13 residues. Germline V gene lookup returns CDR1 SEHNR and CDR2 FQNEAQ (reference sequence). V lost 8 bases to trimming and J lost 5 bases, with 15 bases between them. CDR3 nucleotides: TGTGCCAGCGAAGACTTACAGGAAACTGAAGCTTTCTTT. It codes for CASEDLQETEAFF.

This clone turned up a few times. V and J are TRBV4-1 and TRBJ2-7; 8 nucleotides agree with TRBD1. Germline values: CDR1 MGHRA, CDR2 YSYEKL. The trim removed 2 bases at V and 4 bases at J, leaving 7 bases unmatched. There are 15 residues in the CDR3. The CDR3 DNA sequence: TGCGCCAGCAGCCAATCCCGGACAGGGCTGTACGAGCAGTACTTC. It is translated as CASSQSRTGLYEQYF.

This clone was seen a handful of times. The chain combines TRBV6-5 with TRBJ2-3; 9 bases align to TRBD1. Germline loops: CDR1 MNHEY, CDR2 SVGAGI. After removal of 0 bases from V and 4 bases from J, the junction contained 5 bases not matched to a gene. This CDR3 is built from 16 residues. DNA of the CDR3: TGTGCCAGCAGTTACTCCCCGGGACAGGGACCAGATACGCAGTATTTT. Residues: CASSYSPGQGPDTQYF.

This clone appeared a few times. The chain joins TRBV7-6 to TRBJ1-1, with TRBD1 as a possible D gene (6 bases). The CDR3 runs 14 residues. The germline V gene has CDR1 SGHVS and CDR2 FNYEAQ. The V gene lost 5 bases and the J gene lost 5 bases, with 15 bases spanning the gap. The CDR3 nucleotides read TGTGCCAGCAGCCCCCGGACAGTTCCGACTGAAGCTTTCTTT. Encoded protein: CASSPRTVPTEAFF.

The chain has TRBV4-3 and TRBJ2-3, with unresolved D. Germline V gene lookup returns CDR1 LGHNA and CDR2 YSLEER. Trimming removed 0 bases at V and 1 base at J, with 11 bases between. This CDR3 region has 16 residues. The CDR3, as DNA: TGCGCCAGCAGCCAAGACTACGGTCGGGGCACAGATACGCAGTATTTT. This translates into CASSQDYGRGTDTQYF.

This sequence joins TRBV5-1 and TRBJ1-6; TRBD1 matches at 7 bases. Trimming took 5 bases from V and 5 from J; bases not matched to a gene: 4. The length of the CDR3 is 14 residues. Germline values: CDR1 SGHRS, CDR2 YFSETQ. In DNA, the CDR3 is TGCGCCAGCAGAATGACAGGGAATAATTCACCCCTCCACTTT. Encoded protein: CASRMTGNNSPLHF.

In its sample, this clone was seen a few times. The chain links TRBV27 to TRBJ1-6; D ambiguous. The V end was cut by 9 bases, the J end by 4 bases, with 7 bases between. CDR1 and CDR2 (germline): MNHEY, SMNVEV (reference sequence). The CDR3 is 12 amino acids. The CDR3 region has the DNA TGTGCCAGTCGGGAGTATAATTCACCCCTCCACTTT. This encodes CASREYNSPLHF.

The rearrangement joins TRBV6-1 to TRBJ2-2; 10 bases match TRBD1. The V and J ends lost 6 bases and 4 bases, in that order; junction bases with no gene match: 5. The germline V gene has CDR1 MNHNS and CDR2 SASEGT. The CDR3 contains 15 residues. As DNA, the CDR3 is TGTGCCAGCAGGGGACAGGGGAGGTCCACCGGGGAGCTGTTTTTT. This sequence encodes CASRGQGRSTGELFF.

Only a few counts were recorded for this clone. The chain recombines TRBV2 with TRBJ2-7; weak D call: TRBD2 (5 bases). The germline gives CDR1 SNHLY, CDR2 FYNNEI. The ends were cut back, 8 bases at V and 3 bases at J, with 17 bases in the middle. This CDR3 region has 14 residues. CDR3 DNA: TGTGCCAGCGGGTCCCGGGAACAGATCTACGAGCAGTACTTC. It encodes CASGSREQIYEQYF.

V usage is TRBV29-1 and J usage is TRBJ2-3; D remains ambiguous. The V and J ends lost 4 bases and 0 bases respectively, with 14 bases between them. Germline V CDR1 and CDR2: SQVTM, ANQGSEA. This CDR3 contains 15 residues. This CDR3 reads CSVVWRRASTDTQYF. CDR3 sequence (DNA): TGCAGCGTTGTTTGGAGACGTGCTAGCACAGATACGCAGTATTTT.